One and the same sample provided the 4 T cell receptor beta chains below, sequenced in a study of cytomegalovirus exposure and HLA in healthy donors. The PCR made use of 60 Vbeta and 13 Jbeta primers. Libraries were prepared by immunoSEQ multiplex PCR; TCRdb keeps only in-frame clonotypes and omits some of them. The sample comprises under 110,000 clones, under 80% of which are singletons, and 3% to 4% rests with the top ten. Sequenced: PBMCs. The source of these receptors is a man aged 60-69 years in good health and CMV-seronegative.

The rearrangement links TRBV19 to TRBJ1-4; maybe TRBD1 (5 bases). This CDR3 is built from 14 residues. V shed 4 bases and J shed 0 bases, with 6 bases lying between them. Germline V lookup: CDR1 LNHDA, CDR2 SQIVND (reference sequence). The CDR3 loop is CASSRTTTNEKLFF. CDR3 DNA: TGTGCCAGTAGTAGGACAACAACTAATGAAAAACTGTTTTTT.

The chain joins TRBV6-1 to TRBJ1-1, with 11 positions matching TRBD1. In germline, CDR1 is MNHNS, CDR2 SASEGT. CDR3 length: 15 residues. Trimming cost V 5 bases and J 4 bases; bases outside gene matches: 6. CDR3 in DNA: TGTGCCAGCAGTCTTTCCGGGACAGGGGGCACTGAAGCTTTCTTT. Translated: CASSLSGTGGTEAFF.

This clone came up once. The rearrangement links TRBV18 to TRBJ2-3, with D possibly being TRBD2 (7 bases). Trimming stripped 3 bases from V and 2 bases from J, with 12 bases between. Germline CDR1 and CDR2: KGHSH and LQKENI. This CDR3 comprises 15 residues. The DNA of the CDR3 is TGTGCCAGCTCACCCCAGGGGAGGGCCACAGATACGCAGTATTTT. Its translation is CASSPQGRATDTQYF.

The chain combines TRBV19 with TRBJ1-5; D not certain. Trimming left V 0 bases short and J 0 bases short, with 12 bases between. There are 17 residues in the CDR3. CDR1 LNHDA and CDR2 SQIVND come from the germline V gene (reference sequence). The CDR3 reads CASSIDPPKYSNQPQHF. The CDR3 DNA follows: TGTGCCAGTAGTATAGATCCGCCTAAATATAGCAATCAGCCCCAGCATTTT.